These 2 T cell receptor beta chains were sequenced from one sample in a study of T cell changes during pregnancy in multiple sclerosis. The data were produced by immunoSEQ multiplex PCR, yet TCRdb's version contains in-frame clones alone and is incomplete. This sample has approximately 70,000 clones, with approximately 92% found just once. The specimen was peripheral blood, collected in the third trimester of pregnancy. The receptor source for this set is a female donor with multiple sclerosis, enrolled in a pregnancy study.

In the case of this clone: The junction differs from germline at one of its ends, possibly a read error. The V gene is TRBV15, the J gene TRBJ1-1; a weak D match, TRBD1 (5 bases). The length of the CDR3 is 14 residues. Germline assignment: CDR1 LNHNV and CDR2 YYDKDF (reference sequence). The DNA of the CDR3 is TGTGCCACCAGGAGAGACACCCAGGGAACTGAAGCTTTCTTT. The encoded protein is CATRRDTQGTEAFF.

The CDR3 region is CASSLEAGPMNEQFF. In DNA, the CDR3 is TGTGCCAGCAGCTTAGAAGCGGGCCCCATGAATGAGCAGTTCTTC. The chain carries TRBV7-6 and TRBJ2-1, with D possibly being TRBD2 (6 bases). The V gene's germline CDR1 is SGHVS and CDR2 FNYEAQ. The CDR3 runs to 15 residues. Trimming stripped 1 base from V and 7 bases from J, with 14 bases between.